This T cell receptor (beta chain) was captured in a study of control samples from healthy donors and cancer patients (dated by TCRdb to about 2020). Library preparation employed the immunoSEQ multiplex PCR assay. TCRdb holds this immuneACCESS table with in-frame rearrangements only. Some clones are missing; in checked studies, unresolved V genes explain under half, and the rest has no known cause. Counted in this sample were about 110,000 clones; about 80% of them appeared once. Approximately 7% of the sample is in the top ten clones. Germline trimming amounts to 5 bases on V and 9 bases on J, with 8 as the count of junction bases outside the gene matches. The CDR3 covers 14 residues, taking in both the cysteine and the phenylalanine. Just the 42-base CDR3 DNA is kept, in frame starting at base 1. CDR1 and CDR2 (SEHNR, FQNEAQ) derive from the germline V gene (reference sequence). Note on this clone: Its antigen remains unidentified. Base qualities are not provided; no much larger clone lies one nucleotide away.

Sequenced sample: blood. The chain joins TRBV7-9 to TRBJ2-2, with 8 bases aligning to TRBD1. The TCR comes from a man aged 18 to 30 in good health. This receptor carries the CDR3 CASSGEQGDRELFF. Here is the DNA: TGTGCCAGCAGCGGCGAACAGGGGGACCGGGAGCTGTTTTTT.